This T cell receptor (beta chain) was profiled in a study of CD8 T cells in ankylosing spondylitis. For TCR beta, libraries came from quantitative 5'-RACE with molecular barcodes. TCRdb reanalysed the 5' RACE reads using MiXCR and keeps one entry per CDR3 protein. Among around 120,000 distinct CDR3 sequences, 7% to 10% were seen once, and the ten largest hold 3% to 4%. The CDR3 sequence is 12 residues long. Germline-derived CDR1 and CDR2 are DFQATT and SNEGSKA (reference sequence). The V segment lost 6 bases and the J segment 4 bases; nucleotides outside the gene matches: 4. Study results and limitations: Clones linked with disease were CD8+ and fairly uncommon in the peripheral blood. In reactive arthritis synovial fluid and blood, some motif variants had been reported before. One TCR beta motif, made up of roughly eight highly homologous variants, appeared characteristic of ankylosing spondylitis blood.

This clonotype has a count of ten or more. Its specificity is not known. Sample: blood, either unsorted or a sorted T cell fraction (not recorded which). The V and J genes are TRBV20-1 and TRBJ1-2, with 8 bases lining up with TRBD1. The TCR sequence derives from a male donor with ankylosing spondylitis or in good health (not recorded which). In nucleotides, the CDR3 is TGCAGTGCGCAGGGGGCTATCTATGGCTACACCTTC. As protein: CSAQGAIYGYTF.